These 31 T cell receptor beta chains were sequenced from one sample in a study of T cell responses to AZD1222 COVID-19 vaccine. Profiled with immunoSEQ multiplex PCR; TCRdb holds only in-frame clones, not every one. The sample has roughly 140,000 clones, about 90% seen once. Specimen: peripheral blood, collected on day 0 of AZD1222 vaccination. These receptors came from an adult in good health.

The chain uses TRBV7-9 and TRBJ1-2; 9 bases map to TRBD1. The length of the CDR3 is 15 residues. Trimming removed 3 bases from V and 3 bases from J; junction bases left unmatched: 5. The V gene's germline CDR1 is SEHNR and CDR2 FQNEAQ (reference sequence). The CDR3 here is CASSLGQGEYYGYTF. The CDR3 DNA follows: TGTGCCAGCAGCTTGGGACAGGGAGAGTACTATGGCTACACCTTC. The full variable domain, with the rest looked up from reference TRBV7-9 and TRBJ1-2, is DTGVSQNPRHKITKRGQNVTFRCDPISEHNRLYWYRQTLGQGPEFLTYFQNEAQLEKSRLLSDRFSAERPKGSFSTLEIQRTEQGDSAMYLCASSLGQGEYYGYTFGSGTRLTVV.

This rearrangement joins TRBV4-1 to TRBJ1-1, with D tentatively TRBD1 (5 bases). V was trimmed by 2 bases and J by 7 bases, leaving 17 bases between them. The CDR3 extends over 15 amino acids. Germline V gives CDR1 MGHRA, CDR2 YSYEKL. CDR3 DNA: TGCGCCAGCAGCCAATTCCCTAGGGGAGGGATTGAAGCTTTCTTT. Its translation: CASSQFPRGGIEAFF.

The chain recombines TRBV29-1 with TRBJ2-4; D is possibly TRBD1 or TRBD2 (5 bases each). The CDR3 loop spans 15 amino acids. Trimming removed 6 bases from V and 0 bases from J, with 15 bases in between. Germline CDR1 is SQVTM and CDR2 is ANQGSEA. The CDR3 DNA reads TGCAGCGTGGGGACCAGGGAGCTAGCCAAAAACATTCAGTACTTC. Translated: CSVGTRELAKNIQYF.

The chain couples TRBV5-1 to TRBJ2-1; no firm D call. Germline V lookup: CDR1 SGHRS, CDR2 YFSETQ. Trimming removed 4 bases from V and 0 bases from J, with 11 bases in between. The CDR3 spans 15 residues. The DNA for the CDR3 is TGCGCCAGCAGCCCTACAGTGAGCTCCTACAATGAGCAGTTCTTC. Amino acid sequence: CASSPTVSSYNEQFF.

CDR3 sequence: CASARDRDRWAEAFF. The CDR3 DNA is TGTGCCAGCGCCCGGGACAGGGACCGTTGGGCTGAAGCTTTCTTT. The chain couples TRBV6-5 to TRBJ1-1; 9 positions match TRBD1. Germline V gene data show CDR1 as MNHEY and CDR2 as SVGAGI. V lost 8 bases, J lost 6 bases, and 13 bases stayed unmatched. The CDR3 extends over 15 amino acids.

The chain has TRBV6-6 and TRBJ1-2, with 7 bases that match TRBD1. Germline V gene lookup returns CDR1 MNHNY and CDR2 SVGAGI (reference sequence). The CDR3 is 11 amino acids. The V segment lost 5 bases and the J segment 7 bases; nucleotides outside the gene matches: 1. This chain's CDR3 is CASSTGVGYTF. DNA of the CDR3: TGTGCCAGCAGTACAGGGGTTGGCTACACCTTC.

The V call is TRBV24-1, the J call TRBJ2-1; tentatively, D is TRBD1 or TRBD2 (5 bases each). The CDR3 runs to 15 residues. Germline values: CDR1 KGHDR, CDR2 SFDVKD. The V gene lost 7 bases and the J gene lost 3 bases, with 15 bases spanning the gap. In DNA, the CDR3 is TGTGCCACCAGGGACGGGGCTCAACTCTACAATGAGCAGTTCTTC. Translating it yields CATRDGAQLYNEQFF.

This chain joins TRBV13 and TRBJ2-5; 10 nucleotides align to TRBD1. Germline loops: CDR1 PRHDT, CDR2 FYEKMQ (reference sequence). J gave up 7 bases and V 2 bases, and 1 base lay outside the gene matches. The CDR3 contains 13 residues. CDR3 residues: CASSLRDRGTQYF. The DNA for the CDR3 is TGTGCCAGCAGCTTAAGGGACAGGGGGACCCAGTACTTC. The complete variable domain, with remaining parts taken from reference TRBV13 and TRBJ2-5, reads AAGVIQSPRHLIKEKRETATLKCYPIPRHDTVYWYQQGPGQDPQFLISFYEKMQSDKGSIPDRFSAQQFSDYHSELNMSSLELGDSALYFCASSLRDRGTQYFGPGTRLLVL.

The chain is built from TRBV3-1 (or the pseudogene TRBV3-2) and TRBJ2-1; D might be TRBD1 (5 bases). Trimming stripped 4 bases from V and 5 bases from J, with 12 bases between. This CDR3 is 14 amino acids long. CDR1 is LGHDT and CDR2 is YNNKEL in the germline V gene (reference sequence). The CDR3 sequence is CASSRQQTNNEQFF. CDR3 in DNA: TGTGCCAGCAGCCGACAGCAGACCAACAATGAGCAGTTCTTC.

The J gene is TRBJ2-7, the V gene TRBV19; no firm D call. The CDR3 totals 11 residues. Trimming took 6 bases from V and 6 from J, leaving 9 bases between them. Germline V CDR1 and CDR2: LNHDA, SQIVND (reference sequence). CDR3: CASRTFREQYF. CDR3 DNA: TGTGCCAGTAGAACTTTTCGCGAGCAGTACTTC. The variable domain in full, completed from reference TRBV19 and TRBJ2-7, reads DGGITQSPKYLFRKEGQNVTLSCEQNLNHDAMYWYRQDPGQGLRLIYYSQIVNDFQKGDIAEGYSVSREKKESFPLTVTSAQKNPTAFYLCASRTFREQYFGPGTRLTVT.

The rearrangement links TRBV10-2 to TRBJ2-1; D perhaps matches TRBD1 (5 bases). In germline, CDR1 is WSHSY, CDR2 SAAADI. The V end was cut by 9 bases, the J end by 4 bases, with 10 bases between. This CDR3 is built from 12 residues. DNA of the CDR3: TGCGCCAGGTCCCCAGGGTACAATGAGCAGTTCTTC. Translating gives CARSPGYNEQFF.

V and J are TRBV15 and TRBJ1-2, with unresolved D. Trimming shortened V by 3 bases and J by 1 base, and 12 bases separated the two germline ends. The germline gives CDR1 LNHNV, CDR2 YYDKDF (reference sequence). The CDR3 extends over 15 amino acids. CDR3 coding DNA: TGTGCCACCAGCAGTCAAGCGGGCGGTAACTATGGCTACACCTTC. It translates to CATSSQAGGNYGYTF.

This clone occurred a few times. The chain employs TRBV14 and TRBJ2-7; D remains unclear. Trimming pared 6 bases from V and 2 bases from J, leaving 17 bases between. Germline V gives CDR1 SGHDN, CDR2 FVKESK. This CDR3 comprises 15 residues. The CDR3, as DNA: TGTGCCAGCAGTCCCTATATTGGATTCGCCTACGAGCAGTACTTC. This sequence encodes CASSPYIGFAYEQYF. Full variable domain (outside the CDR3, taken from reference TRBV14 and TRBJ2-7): EAGVTQFPSHSVIEKGQTVTLRCDPISGHDNLYWYRRVMGKEIKFLLHFVKESKQDESGMPNNRFLAERTGGTYSTLKVQPAELEDSGVYFCASSPYIGFAYEQYFGPGTRLTVT.

CDR3 protein: CASSLRGQLAPLHF. The CDR3 DNA follows: TGTGCCAGCAGCCTCAGGGGCCAATTGGCACCCCTCCACTTT. V is TRBV6-6 and J is TRBJ1-6, with D maybe TRBD1 (6 bases). The CDR3 contains 14 residues. Trimming left V 6 bases short and J 11 bases short, with 17 bases between. Looked up from germline, CDR1 is MNHNY and CDR2 is SVGAGI (reference sequence).

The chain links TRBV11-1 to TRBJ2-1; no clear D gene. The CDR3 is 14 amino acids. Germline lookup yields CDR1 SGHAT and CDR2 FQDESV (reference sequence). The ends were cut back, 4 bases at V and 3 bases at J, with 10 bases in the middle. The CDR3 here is CASSSTGRYNEQFF. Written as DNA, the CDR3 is TGTGCCAGCAGCTCCACCGGCCGCTACAATGAGCAGTTCTTC.

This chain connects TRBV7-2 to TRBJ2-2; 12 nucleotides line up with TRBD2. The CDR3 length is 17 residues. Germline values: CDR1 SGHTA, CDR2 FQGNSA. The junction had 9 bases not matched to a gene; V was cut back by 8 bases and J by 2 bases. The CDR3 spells CASGRTSGAINTGELFF. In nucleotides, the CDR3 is TGTGCCAGCGGTAGGACTAGCGGGGCTATTAACACCGGGGAGCTGTTTTTT.

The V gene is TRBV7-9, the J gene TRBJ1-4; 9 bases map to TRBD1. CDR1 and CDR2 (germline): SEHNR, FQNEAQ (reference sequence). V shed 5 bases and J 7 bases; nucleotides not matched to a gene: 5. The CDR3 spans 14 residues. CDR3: CASSTGTGLEKLFF. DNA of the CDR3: TGTGCCAGCAGCACCGGGACAGGGCTTGAAAAACTGTTTTTT.

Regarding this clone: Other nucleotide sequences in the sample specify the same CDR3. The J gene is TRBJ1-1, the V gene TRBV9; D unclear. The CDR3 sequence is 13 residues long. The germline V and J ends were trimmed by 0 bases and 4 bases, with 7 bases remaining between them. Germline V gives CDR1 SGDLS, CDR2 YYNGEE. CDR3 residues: CASSVGGSTEAFF. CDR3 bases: TGTGCCAGCAGCGTAGGAGGCAGCACTGAAGCTTTCTTT.

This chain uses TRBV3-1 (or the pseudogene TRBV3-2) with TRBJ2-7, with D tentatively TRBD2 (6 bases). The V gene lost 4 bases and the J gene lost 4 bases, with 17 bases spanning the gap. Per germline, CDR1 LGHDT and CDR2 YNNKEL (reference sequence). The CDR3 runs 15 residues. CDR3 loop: CASSPPGDFLYEQYF. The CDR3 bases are TGTGCCAGCAGCCCCCCCGGGGACTTCCTGTACGAGCAGTACTTC.

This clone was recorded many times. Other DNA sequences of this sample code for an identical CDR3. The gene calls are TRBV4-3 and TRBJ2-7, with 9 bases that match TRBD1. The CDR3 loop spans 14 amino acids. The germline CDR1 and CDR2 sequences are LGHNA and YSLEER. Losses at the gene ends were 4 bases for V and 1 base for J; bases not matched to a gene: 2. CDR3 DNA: TGCGCCAGCAGCCCGGGGACAGGGTCCTACGAGCAGTACTTC. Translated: CASSPGTGSYEQYF.

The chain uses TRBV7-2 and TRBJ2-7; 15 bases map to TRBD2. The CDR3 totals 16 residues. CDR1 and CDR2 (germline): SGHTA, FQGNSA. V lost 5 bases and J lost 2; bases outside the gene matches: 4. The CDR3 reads CASSPGLAGGPYEQYF. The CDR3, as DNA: TGTGCCAGCAGCCCGGGACTAGCGGGGGGACCCTACGAGCAGTACTTC.

CDR3 sequence reads: CATSRGGTVNEKLFF. The CDR3, as DNA: TGTGCCACCAGCAGAGGTGGGACAGTTAATGAAAAACTGTTTTTT. The chain is built from TRBV15 and TRBJ1-4; 7 bases map to TRBD1. Germline CDR1 reads LNHNV; CDR2 reads YYDKDF (reference sequence). V trimming: 1 base; J trimming: 4 bases; junction bases outside the gene matches: 3. The CDR3 contains 15 residues.

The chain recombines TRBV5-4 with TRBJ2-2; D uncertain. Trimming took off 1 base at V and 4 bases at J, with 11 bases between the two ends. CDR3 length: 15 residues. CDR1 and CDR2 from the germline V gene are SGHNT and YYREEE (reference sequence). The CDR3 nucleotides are TGTGCCAGCAGCTTGTGGGGTTCAGGCACCGGGGAGCTGTTTTTT. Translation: CASSLWGSGTGELFF.

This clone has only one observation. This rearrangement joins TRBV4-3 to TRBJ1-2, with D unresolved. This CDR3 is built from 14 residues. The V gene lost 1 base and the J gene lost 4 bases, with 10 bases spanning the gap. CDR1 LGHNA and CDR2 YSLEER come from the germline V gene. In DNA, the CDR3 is TGCGCCAGCAGCCAAGGGCCTCTCGGCTATGGCTACACCTTC. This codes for CASSQGPLGYGYTF.

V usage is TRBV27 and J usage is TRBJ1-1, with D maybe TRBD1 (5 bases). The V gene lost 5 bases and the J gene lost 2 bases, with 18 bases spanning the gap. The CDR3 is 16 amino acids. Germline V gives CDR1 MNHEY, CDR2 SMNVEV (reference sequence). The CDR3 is CASSLLDGGRNTEAFF. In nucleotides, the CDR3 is TGTGCCAGCAGTCTCCTCGATGGGGGGAGAAACACTGAAGCTTTCTTT.

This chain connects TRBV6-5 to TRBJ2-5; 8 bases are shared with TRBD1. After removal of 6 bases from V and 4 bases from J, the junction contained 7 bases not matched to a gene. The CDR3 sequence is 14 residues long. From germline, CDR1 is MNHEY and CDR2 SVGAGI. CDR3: CASRRSGGAETQYF. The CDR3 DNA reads TGTGCCAGCAGACGCTCAGGGGGCGCAGAGACCCAGTACTTC.

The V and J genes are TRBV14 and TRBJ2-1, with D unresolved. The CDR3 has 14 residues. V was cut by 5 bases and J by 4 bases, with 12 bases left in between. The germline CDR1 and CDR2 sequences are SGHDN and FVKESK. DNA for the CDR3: TGTGCCAGCAGCTTTCGGGTTGGGTACAATGAGCAGTTCTTC. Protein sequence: CASSFRVGYNEQFF.

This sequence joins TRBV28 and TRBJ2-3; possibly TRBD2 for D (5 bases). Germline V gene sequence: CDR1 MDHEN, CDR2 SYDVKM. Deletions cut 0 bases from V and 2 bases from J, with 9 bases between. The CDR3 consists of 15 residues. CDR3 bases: TGTGCCAGCAGTTTATGGGCCCGGGACACAGATACGCAGTATTTT. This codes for CASSLWARDTDTQYF.

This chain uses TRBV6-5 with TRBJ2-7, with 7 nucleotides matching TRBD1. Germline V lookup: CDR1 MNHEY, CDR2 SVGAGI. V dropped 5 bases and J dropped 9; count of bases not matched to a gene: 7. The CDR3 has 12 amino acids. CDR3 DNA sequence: TGTGCCAGCAGTCCCCGAGGGGGCGGGCAGTACTTC. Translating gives CASSPRGGGQYF.

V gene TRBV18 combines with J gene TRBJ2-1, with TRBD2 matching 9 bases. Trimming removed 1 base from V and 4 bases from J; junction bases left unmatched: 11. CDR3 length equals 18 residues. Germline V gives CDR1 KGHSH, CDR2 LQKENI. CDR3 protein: CASSPQYYPSGKYNEQFF. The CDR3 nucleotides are TGTGCCAGCTCACCACAATATTACCCTAGCGGGAAGTACAATGAGCAGTTCTTC.

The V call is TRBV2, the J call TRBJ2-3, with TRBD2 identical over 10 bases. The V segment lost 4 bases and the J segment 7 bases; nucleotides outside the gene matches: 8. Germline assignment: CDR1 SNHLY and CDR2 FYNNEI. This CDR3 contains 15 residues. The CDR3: CASSASGRATNTQYF. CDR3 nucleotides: TGTGCCAGCAGTGCGAGCGGGAGGGCCACGAATACGCAGTATTTT.